The 21 T cell receptor beta chains presented below share a single source sample, sequenced in a study of control samples from healthy donors and cancer patients. Produced via immunoSEQ multiplex PCR; TCRdb's table is partial and in-frame only. The table has roughly 94,000 clones, 65% to 85% seen once; the top ten hold 38%. The sequenced material came from PBMCs. Receptor source: a man in his 70s with lung cancer.

The chain joins TRBV23-1 to TRBJ1-1; D remains unclear. TRBV23-1 is assigned to the ORF class and has an uncertain function. V lost 4 bases to trimming and J lost 1 base, with 10 bases between them. The CDR3 loop spans 14 amino acids. In nucleotides, the CDR3 is TGCGCCAGCAGTCTGATGGAGACGAACACTGAAGCTTTCTTT. Amino acids: CASSLMETNTEAFF.

J is TRBJ2-5 and V is TRBV24-1, with 9 bases fitting TRBD1. This CDR3 comprises 15 residues. The V and J ends lost 5 bases and 5 bases, in that order; junction bases with no gene match: 8. Per germline, CDR1 KGHDR and CDR2 SFDVKD. The CDR3, as DNA: TGTGCCACCAGTGCCCTCGGACAGGGGAGGGAGACCCAGTACTTC. Residues: CATSALGQGRETQYF.

The J gene is TRBJ2-3, the V gene TRBV27, with D uncertain. Germline V gene data show CDR1 as MNHEY and CDR2 as SMNVEV (reference sequence). This CDR3 has 13 amino acids. V was pared by 3 bases and J by 4 bases, with 8 bases between. This CDR3 is CASSLWGADTQYF. The CDR3 DNA reads as TGTGCCAGCAGTTTGTGGGGTGCAGATACGCAGTATTTT.

The chain links TRBV10-1 to TRBJ2-1; the match to TRBD1 covers 7 bases. This CDR3 spans 15 amino acids. The germline CDR1 and CDR2 sequences are WNHNN and SYGVQD (reference sequence). V lost 3 bases and J lost 6; bases outside the gene matches: 8. The CDR3 region has the DNA TGCGCCAGCAGTGACTTCGTGGACAGGCTCAATGAGCAGTTCTTC. This gives the protein CASSDFVDRLNEQFF.

The chain is built from TRBV4-2 and TRBJ2-1; 11 bases match TRBD1. This CDR3 has 15 amino acids. V dropped 3 bases and J dropped 5; count of bases not matched to a gene: 3. Germline-derived CDR1 and CDR2 are LGHNA and YNFKEQ. The CDR3 bases are TGTGCCAGCAGCCAGAGGGACAGGGGGGACAATGAGCAGTTCTTC. It translates to CASSQRDRGDNEQFF.

The chain carries TRBV6-5 and TRBJ1-6; D is possibly TRBD1 (5 bases). Trimming cost V 2 bases and J 12 bases, with 17 bases left between them. This CDR3 comprises 15 residues. The germline V gene encodes CDR1 MNHEY and CDR2 SVGAGI. CDR3 amino acids: CASSYEGTGARPLHF. The CDR3 DNA reads TGTGCCAGCAGTTACGAGGGAACCGGGGCTAGACCCCTCCACTTT.

This clone showed up just once. This sequence joins TRBV15 and TRBJ2-6, with D possibly TRBD2 on 7 matching bases. The CDR3 has 19 residues. Germline CDR1 is LNHNV and CDR2 is YYDKDF (reference sequence). Trimming took off 0 bases at V and 0 bases at J, with 15 bases between the two ends. In nucleotides, the CDR3 is TGTGCCACCAGCAGAGAGTGGGGGGGCCTTGGCTCTGGGGCCAACGTCCTGACTTTC. Its protein product is CATSREWGGLGSGANVLTF. The whole variable domain, remainder taken from reference TRBV15 and TRBJ2-6, is DAMVIQNPRYQVTQFGKPVTLSCSQTLNHNVMYWYQQKSSQAPKLLFHYYDKDFNNEADTPDNFQSRRPNTSFCFLDIRSPGLGDTAMYLCATSREWGGLGSGANVLTFGAGSRLTVL.

The V and J genes are TRBV6-5 and TRBJ2-5; 12 nucleotides match TRBD2. This CDR3 region has 16 residues. Germline V lookup: CDR1 MNHEY, CDR2 SVGAGI. Trimming at V came to 2 bases and at J to 5 bases, leaving 6 bases not matched to a gene. As DNA, the CDR3 is TGTGCCAGCAGTTACGAGCTAGCGGGGGGGCAGGAGACCCAGTACTTC. Translation gives CASSYELAGGQETQYF.

The J gene is TRBJ1-1, the V gene TRBV29-1, with D uncertain. The germline CDR1 and CDR2 sequences are SQVTM and ANQGSEA. Trimming left V 4 bases short and J 2 bases short, with 14 bases between. CDR3 size: 14 residues. The CDR3 is CSVGSENVNTEAFF. DNA for the CDR3: TGCAGCGTTGGTTCAGAGAACGTTAACACTGAAGCTTTCTTT.

The gene calls are TRBV6-6 and TRBJ1-2, with D possibly matching TRBD1 (6 bases). The V and J ends lost 5 bases and 4 bases respectively, with 14 bases between them. Germline V gives CDR1 MNHNY, CDR2 SVGAGI (reference sequence). The CDR3 length is 14 residues. The CDR3 nucleotides read TGTGCCAGCAGTCCTAACTCAGGGGTCTATGGCTACACCTTC. Translating it yields CASSPNSGVYGYTF.

The V call is TRBV29-1, the J call TRBJ2-7, with a possible D match to TRBD1 (6 bases). V gave up 4 bases and J gave up 2 bases, with 9 bases separating them. The CDR3 sequence is 12 residues long. The germline V gene has CDR1 SQVTM and CDR2 ANQGSEA. The CDR3 DNA follows: TGCAGCGTTGCGGACAGTCCCTACGAGCAGTACTTC. It codes for CSVADSPYEQYF.

The chain is built from TRBV9 and TRBJ2-7, with D perhaps assigned TRBD1 or TRBD2 (6 bases each). Germline V gene data show CDR1 as SGDLS and CDR2 as YYNGEE. The germline V and J ends were trimmed by 4 bases and 5 bases, with 19 bases remaining between them. CDR3 length: 15 residues. CDR3 DNA sequence: TGTGCCAGCAGCCCACCAGCTGGGGGGCCCCACGAGCAGTACTTC. Translating gives CASSPPAGGPHEQYF.

The rearrangement uses TRBV5-6 and TRBJ2-1; weak D call: TRBD2 (5 bases). V lost 1 base to trimming and J lost 8 bases, with 19 bases between them. The V gene's germline CDR1 is SGHDT and CDR2 YYEEEE. The CDR3 contains 16 residues. The CDR3 is CASSLSLTTDLHEQFF. The CDR3 region has the DNA TGTGCCAGCAGCTTGAGTTTGACTACCGATCTCCATGAGCAGTTCTTC.

The chain is built from TRBV27 and TRBJ2-7; unclear D gene. This CDR3 comprises 13 residues. Germline assignment: CDR1 MNHEY and CDR2 SMNVEV (reference sequence). Trimming left V 2 bases short and J 7 bases short, with 12 bases between. CDR3 loop: CASSLLIGKEQYF. CDR3 bases: TGTGCCAGCAGTTTACTTATTGGGAAGGAGCAGTACTTC.

This chain joins TRBV5-4 and TRBJ1-3; tentative D call: TRBD1 (6 bases). Germline V gene lookup returns CDR1 SGHNT and CDR2 YYREEE (reference sequence). V was pared by 0 bases and J by 6 bases, with 10 bases between. The CDR3 runs 14 residues. DNA for the CDR3: TGTGCCAGCAGCTTGGACAGGGCGGAAAACACCATATATTTT. Its translation is CASSLDRAENTIYF.

This clone was observed once. This sequence joins TRBV3-1 (or the pseudogene TRBV3-2) and TRBJ1-1; D not resolved. The CDR3 totals 14 residues. Trimming shortened V by 1 base and J by 3 bases, and 9 bases separated the two germline ends. Germline V gives CDR1 LGHDT, CDR2 YNNKEL (reference sequence). CDR3 nucleotide sequence: TGTGCCAGCAGCCAAGCGACTTCGTACACTGAAGCTTTCTTT. Residues: CASSQATSYTEAFF.

CDR3 sequence reads: CASSEDRGLYGYTF. The CDR3 DNA is TGTGCCAGCAGCGAAGATAGGGGCTTATATGGCTACACCTTC. The chain joins TRBV11-2 to TRBJ1-2; weak D call: TRBD1 (5 bases). From germline, CDR1 is SGHAT and CDR2 FQNNGV. The CDR3 extends over 14 amino acids. Trimming left V 5 bases short and J 5 bases short, with 15 bases between.

The chain is built from TRBV6-5 and TRBJ1-2; perhaps TRBD1 as D (5 bases). Trimming removed 8 bases at V and 7 bases at J, with 11 bases between. CDR1 is MNHEY, CDR2 SVGAGI, per germline. CDR3 length: 11 residues. The CDR3 region has the DNA TGTGCCAGCGGGGCAGGTCTTGGCTACACCTTC. Protein: CASGAGLGYTF.

The CDR3 DNA reads as TGTGCCAGCAGTGTAGATCGATGGGATACGCAGTATTTT. Its protein product is CASSVDRWDTQYF. The V call is TRBV6-4, the J call TRBJ2-3, with D hard to call. The CDR3 sequence is 13 residues long. CDR1 MRHNA and CDR2 SNTAGT come from the germline V gene. Trimming stripped 4 bases from V and 6 bases from J, with 11 bases between.

The V gene is TRBV6-1, the J gene TRBJ2-1; TRBD2 might be the D (5 bases). V lost 2 bases and J 0 bases, leaving 11 bases between the germline ends. In germline, CDR1 is MNHNS, CDR2 SASEGT. This CDR3 has 16 residues. CDR3 DNA sequence: TGTGCCAGCAGTGAAACCATGGGGAGCTCCTACAATGAGCAGTTCTTC. It yields the protein CASSETMGSSYNEQFF.

The V gene is TRBV5-4, the J gene TRBJ2-2, with D perhaps matching TRBD2 (5 bases). Germline V CDR1 and CDR2: SGHNT, YYREEE (reference sequence). The ends were cut back, 4 bases at V and 1 base at J, with 11 bases in the middle. CDR3 size: 15 residues. The CDR3 loop reads CASSPREGNTGELFF. The CDR3 nucleotides are TGTGCCAGCAGCCCTCGAGAGGGGAACACCGGGGAGCTGTTTTTT.